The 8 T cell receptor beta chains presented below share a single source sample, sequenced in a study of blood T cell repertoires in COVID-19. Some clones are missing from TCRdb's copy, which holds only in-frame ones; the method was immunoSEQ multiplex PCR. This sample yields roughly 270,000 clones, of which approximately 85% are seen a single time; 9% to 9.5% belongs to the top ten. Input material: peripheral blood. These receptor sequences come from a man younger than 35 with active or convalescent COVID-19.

The CDR3 region is CSVLGGKSSYEQYF. The CDR3 DNA sequence: TGCAGCGTATTGGGGGGGAAAAGCTCCTACGAGCAGTACTTC. The V gene is TRBV29-1, the J gene TRBJ2-7, with 7 bases that match TRBD2. Germline lookup yields CDR1 SQVTM and CDR2 ANQGSEA. This CDR3 is 14 amino acids long. The V and J ends lost 6 bases and 0 bases, in that order; junction bases with no gene match: 8.

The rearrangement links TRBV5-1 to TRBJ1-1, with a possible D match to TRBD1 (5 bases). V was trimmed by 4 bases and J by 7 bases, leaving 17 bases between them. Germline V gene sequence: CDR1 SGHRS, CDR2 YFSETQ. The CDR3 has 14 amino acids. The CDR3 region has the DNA TGCGCCAGCAGCACCCTCCAAGGGGCGTATGAAGCTTTCTTT. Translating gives CASSTLQGAYEAFF.

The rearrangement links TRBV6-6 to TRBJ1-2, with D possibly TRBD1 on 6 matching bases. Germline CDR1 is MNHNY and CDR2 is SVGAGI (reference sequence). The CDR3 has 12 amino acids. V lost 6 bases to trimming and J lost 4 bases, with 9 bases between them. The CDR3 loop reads CASSPTGYGYTF. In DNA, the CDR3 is TGTGCCAGCAGCCCGACAGGCTATGGCTACACCTTC.

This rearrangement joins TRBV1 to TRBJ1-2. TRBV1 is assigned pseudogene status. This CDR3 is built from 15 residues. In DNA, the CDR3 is TGCACCAGCAGCCATGAGATTGGAGAAGACTATGGCTACACCTTC. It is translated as CTSSHEIGEDYGYTF.

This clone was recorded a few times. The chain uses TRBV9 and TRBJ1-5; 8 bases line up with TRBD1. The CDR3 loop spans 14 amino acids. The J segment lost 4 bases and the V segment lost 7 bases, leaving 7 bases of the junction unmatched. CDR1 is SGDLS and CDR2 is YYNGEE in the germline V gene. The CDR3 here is CASGQGGKNQPQHF. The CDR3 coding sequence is TGTGCCAGCGGACAGGGCGGGAAAAATCAGCCCCAGCATTTT.

The CDR3 sequence is CASSYSRVAGSYEQYF. The DNA for the CDR3 is TGTGCCAGCAGTTACTCGAGAGTAGCGGGGTCCTACGAGCAGTACTTC. The chain combines TRBV6-5 with TRBJ2-7; 8 bases line up with TRBD2. The CDR3 runs 16 residues. V lost 0 bases to trimming and J lost 1 base; unmatched junction nucleotides: 5. Germline V lookup: CDR1 MNHEY, CDR2 SVGAGI.

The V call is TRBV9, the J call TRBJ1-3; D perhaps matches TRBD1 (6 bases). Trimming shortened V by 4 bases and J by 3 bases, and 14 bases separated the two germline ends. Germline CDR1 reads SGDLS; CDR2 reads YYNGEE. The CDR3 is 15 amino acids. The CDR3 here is CASSFPVGGGNTIYF. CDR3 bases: TGTGCCAGCAGCTTCCCGGTAGGGGGTGGAAACACCATATATTTT.

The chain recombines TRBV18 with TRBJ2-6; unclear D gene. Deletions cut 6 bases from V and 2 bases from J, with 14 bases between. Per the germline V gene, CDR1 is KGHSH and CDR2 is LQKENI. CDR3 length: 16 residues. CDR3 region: CASSFTPTAGANVLTF. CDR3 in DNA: TGTGCCAGCTCTTTCACCCCCACGGCTGGGGCCAACGTCCTGACTTTC. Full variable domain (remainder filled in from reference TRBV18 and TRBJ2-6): NAGVMQNPRHLVRRRGQEARLRCSPMKGHSHVYWYRQLPEEGLKFMVYLQKENIIDESGMPKERFSAEFPKEGPSILRIQQVVRGDSAAYFCASSFTPTAGANVLTFGAGSRLTVL.